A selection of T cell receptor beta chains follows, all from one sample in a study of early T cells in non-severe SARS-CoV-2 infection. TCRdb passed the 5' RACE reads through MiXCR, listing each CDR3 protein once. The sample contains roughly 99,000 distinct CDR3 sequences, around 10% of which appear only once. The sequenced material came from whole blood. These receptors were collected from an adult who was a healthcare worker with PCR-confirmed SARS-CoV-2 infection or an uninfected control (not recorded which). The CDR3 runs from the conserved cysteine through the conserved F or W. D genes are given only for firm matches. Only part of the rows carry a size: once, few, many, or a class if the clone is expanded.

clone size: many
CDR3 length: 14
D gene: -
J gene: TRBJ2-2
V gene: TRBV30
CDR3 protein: CAWRGTGNTGELFF
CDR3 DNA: TGTGCCTGGAGAGGGACGGGGAACACCGGGGAGCTGTTTTTT

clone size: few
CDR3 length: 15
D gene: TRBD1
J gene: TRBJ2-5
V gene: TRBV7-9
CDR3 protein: CASSLRDRPKETQYF
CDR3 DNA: TGTGCCAGCAGCCTCCGGGACAGGCCGAAAGAGACCCAGTACTTC

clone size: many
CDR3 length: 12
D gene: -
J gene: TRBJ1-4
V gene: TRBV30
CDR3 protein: CAWSVSTEKLFF
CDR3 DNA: TGTGCCTGGAGTGTTTCAACCGAAAAACTGTTTTTT

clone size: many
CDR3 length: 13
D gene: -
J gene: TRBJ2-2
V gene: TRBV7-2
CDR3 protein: CASIPTGSGELFF
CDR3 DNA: TGTGCCAGCATCCCGACCGGCTCCGGGGAGCTGTTTTTT

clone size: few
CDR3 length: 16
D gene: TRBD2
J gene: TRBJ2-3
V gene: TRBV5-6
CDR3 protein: CASSTGTSGRRGTQYF
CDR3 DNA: TGTGCCAGCAGCACCGGGACTAGCGGGAGGCGCGGTACGCAGTATTTT

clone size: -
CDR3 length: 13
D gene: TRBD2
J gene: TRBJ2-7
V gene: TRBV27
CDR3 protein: CASNSGGDYEQYF
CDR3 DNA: TGTGCCAGCAATAGCGGGGGGGACTACGAGCAGTACTTC

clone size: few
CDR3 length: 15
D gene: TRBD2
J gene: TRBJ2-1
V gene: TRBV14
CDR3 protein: CASSQDSGRLVKQFF
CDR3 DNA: TGTGCCAGCAGCCAAGATTCCGGGAGGCTCGTAAAGCAGTTCTTC

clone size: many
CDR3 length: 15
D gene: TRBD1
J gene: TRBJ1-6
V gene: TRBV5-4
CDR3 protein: CASSEQGARNSPLHF
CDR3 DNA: TGTGCCAGCAGCGAGCAGGGGGCTCGGAATTCACCCCTCCACTTT

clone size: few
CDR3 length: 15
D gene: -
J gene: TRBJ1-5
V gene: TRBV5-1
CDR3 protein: CASSLGIGSNQPQHF
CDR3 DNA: TGCGCCAGCAGCTTGGGTATAGGAAGCAATCAGCCCCAGCATTTT

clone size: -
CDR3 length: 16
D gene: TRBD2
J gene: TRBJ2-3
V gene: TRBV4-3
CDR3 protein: CASSQGYSGAGDTQYF
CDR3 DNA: TGCGCCAGCAGCCAAGGGTATAGCGGGGCAGGAGATACGCAGTATTTT

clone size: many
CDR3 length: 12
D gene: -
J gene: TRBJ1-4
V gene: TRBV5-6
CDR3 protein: CASSLYGGKLFF
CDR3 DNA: TGTGCCAGCAGCTTGTACGGGGGAAAACTGTTTTTT

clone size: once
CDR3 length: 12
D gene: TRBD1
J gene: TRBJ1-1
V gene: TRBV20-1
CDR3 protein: CSARDRNTEAFF
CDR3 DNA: TGCAGTGCCAGGGACAGGAACACTGAAGCTTTCTTT

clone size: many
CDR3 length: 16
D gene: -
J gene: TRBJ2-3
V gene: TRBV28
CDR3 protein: CASSPLERDKSDTQYF
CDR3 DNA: TGTGCCAGCAGTCCCCTCGAGCGGGACAAGTCAGATACGCAGTATTTT

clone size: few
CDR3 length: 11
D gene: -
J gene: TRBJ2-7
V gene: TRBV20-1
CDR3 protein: CSAARSGEQYF
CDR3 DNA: TGCAGTGCTGCCCGGAGTGGCGAGCAGTACTTC

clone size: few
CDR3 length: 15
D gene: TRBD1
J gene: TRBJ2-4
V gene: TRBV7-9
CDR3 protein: CASSPPTDRDSIQYF
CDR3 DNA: TGTGCCAGCAGCCCTCCCACTGACAGGGATAGCATTCAGTACTTC

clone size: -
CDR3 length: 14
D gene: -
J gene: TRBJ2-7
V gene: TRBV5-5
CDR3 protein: CASSRDSNSYEQYF
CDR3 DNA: TGTGCCAGCAGCAGAGACTCGAACTCCTACGAGCAGTACTTC